These 28 T cell receptor beta chains share one sample of origin, sequenced in a study of cytomegalovirus exposure and HLA in healthy donors. The PCR employed 60 Vbeta primers together with 13 Jbeta primers. Generated by immunoSEQ multiplex PCR, the TCRdb table keeps only in-frame clones and is missing some. Altogether approximately 85,000 clones are present, approximately 80% being singletons, with the ten largest covering 20% to 30%. Sequencing used PBMCs. These receptor sequences come from a woman aged 45-60 years in good health and CMV-seropositive.

This chain joins TRBV28 and TRBJ1-5; tentatively, D is TRBD1 (5 bases). The CDR3 is 17 amino acids. Trimming cost V 4 bases and J 3 bases, with 19 bases left between them. CDR1 is MDHEN, CDR2 SYDVKM, per germline. Written as DNA, the CDR3 is TGTGCCAGCAGTTCGCCTGCCGGACAAGAGCTCAATCAGCCCCAGCATTTT. Amino acids: CASSSPAGQELNQPQHF.

The rearrangement uses TRBV19 and TRBJ2-1, with D possibly matching TRBD2 (6 bases). Trimming removed 7 bases from V and 0 bases from J, with 16 bases in between. In germline, CDR1 is LNHDA, CDR2 SQIVND (reference sequence). The CDR3 covers 16 residues. CDR3 nucleotides: TGTGCCAGTATGCCGGCTAGCGCAGGCTCCTACAATGAGCAGTTCTTC. Translation: CASMPASAGSYNEQFF. Full variable domain (rest looked up from reference TRBV19 and TRBJ2-1): DGGITQSPKYLFRKEGQNVTLSCEQNLNHDAMYWYRQDPGQGLRLIYYSQIVNDFQKGDIAEGYSVSREKKESFPLTVTSAQKNPTAFYLCASMPASAGSYNEQFFGPGTRLTVL.

In DNA, the CDR3 is TGTGCCAGCAGCTTATTTATCCGTGGGGCTAGCGGGGTTAGGAATGAGCAGTTCTTC. Protein product: CASSLFIRGASGVRNEQFF. The chain has TRBV7-6 and TRBJ2-1; 9 positions match TRBD2. This CDR3 is 19 amino acids long. CDR1 and CDR2 from the germline V gene are SGHVS and FNYEAQ. V lost 2 bases to trimming and J lost 7 bases; unmatched junction nucleotides: 18.

This clone was recorded only once. The chain is built from TRBV18 and TRBJ1-3; a weak D match, TRBD1 (5 bases). V shed 3 bases and J shed 5 bases, with 8 bases lying between them. Per the germline V gene, CDR1 is KGHSH and CDR2 is LQKENI. CDR3 length: 13 residues. CDR3 amino acids: CASSPSGRNTIYF. Written as DNA, the CDR3 is TGTGCCAGCTCACCCTCAGGGAGAAACACCATATATTTT. The variable domain in full, with the rest retrieved from reference TRBV18 and TRBJ1-3, is NAGVMQNPRHLVRRRGQEARLRCSPMKGHSHVYWYRQLPEEGLKFMVYLQKENIIDESGMPKERFSAEFPKEGPSILRIQQVVRGDSAAYFCASSPSGRNTIYFGEGSWLTVV.

The genes are TRBV6-1 and TRBJ1-4; 8 bases align to TRBD1. The CDR3 is made up of 14 amino acids. Germline loops: CDR1 MNHNS, CDR2 SASEGT. Unmatched junction bases numbered 7, after V lost 8 bases and J lost 5 bases. The CDR3 region is CASLDRGLNEKLFF. CDR3 nucleotides: TGTGCCAGCTTAGACAGGGGATTAAATGAAAAACTGTTTTTT.

The V gene is TRBV2, the J gene TRBJ1-5; 7 bases map to TRBD1. Germline CDR1 SNHLY, CDR2 FYNNEI. CDR3 length equals 13 residues. V was clipped by 6 bases and J by 4 bases; unmatched bases: 3. CDR3 amino acids: CASSKQGNQPQHF. As DNA, the CDR3 is TGTGCCAGCAGCAAACAGGGGAATCAGCCCCAGCATTTT.

In its sample, this clone was seen once. This chain links TRBV9 with TRBJ2-1; D ambiguous. Germline V gene lookup returns CDR1 SGDLS and CDR2 YYNGEE. The CDR3 has 15 amino acids. The V and J ends lost 1 base and 6 bases respectively, with 14 bases between them. This chain's CDR3 is CASSVSGPPGNEQFF. CDR3 nucleotides: TGTGCCAGCAGCGTATCGGGTCCCCCGGGCAATGAGCAGTTCTTC.

The chain is built from TRBV4-1 and TRBJ2-3; D perhaps matches TRBD2 (6 bases). Germline V gives CDR1 MGHRA, CDR2 YSYEKL. The CDR3 runs 17 residues. Trimming left V 2 bases short and J 1 base short, with 16 bases between. Here the CDR3 reads CASSQIPGGQGTDTQYF. As DNA, the CDR3 is TGCGCCAGCAGCCAAATTCCCGGAGGGCAGGGCACAGATACGCAGTATTTT.

The V call is TRBV18, the J call TRBJ1-5, with TRBD1 as a possible D gene (5 bases). Germline CDR1 reads KGHSH; CDR2 reads LQKENI. V lost 2 bases, J lost 2 bases, and 7 bases lay in between. The CDR3 totals 14 residues. CDR3 bases: TGTGCCAGCTCACCATCCAGGGGCAATCAGCCCCAGCATTTT. Translation gives CASSPSRGNQPQHF. Based on the CDR3 plus reference TRBV18 and TRBJ1-5, the full variable domain is NAGVMQNPRHLVRRRGQEARLRCSPMKGHSHVYWYRQLPEEGLKFMVYLQKENIIDESGMPKERFSAEFPKEGPSILRIQQVVRGDSAAYFCASSPSRGNQPQHFGDGTRLSIL.

This chain joins TRBV6-5 and TRBJ2-6; D is ambiguous. V lost 6 bases and J lost 0, with 6 bases in between. Germline CDR1 reads MNHEY; CDR2 reads SVGAGI. CDR3 size: 14 residues. In nucleotides, the CDR3 is TGTGCCAGCAGCTGGAGCTCTGGGGCCAACGTCCTGACTTTC. Translated, it gives CASSWSSGANVLTF.

The J gene is TRBJ2-7, the V gene TRBV18; 11 bases agree with TRBD1. The CDR3 runs to 15 residues. Trimming took 2 bases from V and 4 from J; bases not matched to a gene: 4. Per the germline V gene, CDR1 is KGHSH and CDR2 is LQKENI. In DNA, the CDR3 is TGTGCCAGCTCACCAAGGACAGGGGGCCTTTACGAGCAGTACTTC. The encoded protein is CASSPRTGGLYEQYF.

V and J are TRBV7-2 and TRBJ1-2; D is unclear. V was pared by 5 bases and J by 8 bases, with 15 bases between. The CDR3 has 13 amino acids. The germline V gene encodes CDR1 SGHTA and CDR2 FQGNSA. The CDR3 DNA reads TGTGCCAGCAGCATCGGGTGGCCGAGGGGCTACACCTTC. Its protein product is CASSIGWPRGYTF.

This chain connects TRBV9 to TRBJ2-1, with D maybe TRBD2 (5 bases). The CDR3 has 15 residues. Germline assignment: CDR1 SGDLS and CDR2 YYNGEE. V lost 0 bases, J lost 7 bases, and 14 bases lay in between. The CDR3 reads CASSVGAGPENEQFF. The CDR3 region has the DNA TGTGCCAGCAGCGTAGGGGCGGGTCCGGAGAATGAGCAGTTCTTC.

J is TRBJ2-1 and V is TRBV7-2, with 9 bases fitting TRBD2. Germline V gene data show CDR1 as SGHTA and CDR2 as FQGNSA. The CDR3 spans 18 residues. The V and J ends lost 1 base and 0 bases, in that order; junction bases with no gene match: 7. The CDR3 loop is CASSLEAGGPSSYNEQFF. The CDR3 DNA sequence: TGTGCCAGCAGCTTAGAAGCGGGGGGCCCGAGCTCCTACAATGAGCAGTTCTTC.

J is TRBJ2-2 and V is TRBV23-1; D possibly corresponds to TRBD1 (6 bases). TRBV23-1 is given ORF status, its function remaining uncertain. V was pared by 5 bases and J by 4 bases, with 11 bases between. This CDR3 contains 14 residues. For the CDR3, the DNA is TGCGCCAGCAGTTACAGGGATAGCACCGGGGAGCTGTTTTTT. It translates to CASSYRDSTGELFF.

This rearrangement joins TRBV6-5 to TRBJ2-5, with D perhaps matching TRBD2 (5 bases). Trimming took 7 bases from V and 1 from J, leaving 10 bases between them. The CDR3 has 13 residues. Per germline, CDR1 MNHEY and CDR2 SVGAGI. CDR3 nucleotide sequence: TGTGCCAGCACCCAGAGGGCCCAAGAGACCCAGTACTTC. Translation gives CASTQRAQETQYF.

This sequence joins TRBV10-1 and TRBJ1-1, with D possibly being TRBD1 (5 bases). Trimming removed 2 bases at V and 5 bases at J, with 9 bases between. CDR3 size: 13 residues. CDR1 is WNHNN and CDR2 is SYGVQD in the germline V gene (reference sequence). The CDR3 DNA reads TGCGCCAGCAGTGAGATGGGGCGGACTGAAGCTTTCTTT. This codes for CASSEMGRTEAFF.

V usage is TRBV27 and J usage is TRBJ1-5, with 8 bases fitting TRBD1. Germline CDR1 reads MNHEY; CDR2 reads SMNVEV (reference sequence). This CDR3 region has 16 residues. The trim removed 6 bases at V and 0 bases at J, leaving 7 bases unmatched. The CDR3 nucleotides read TGTGCCAGCAGCGAACAGGGGGGCTATAGCAATCAGCCCCAGCATTTT. Its translation is CASSEQGGYSNQPQHF.

This clone was observed a handful of times. The V gene is TRBV19, the J gene TRBJ2-7, with D unclear. Germline CDR1 is LNHDA and CDR2 is SQIVND (reference sequence). The length of the CDR3 is 13 residues. V lost 3 bases and J 7 bases, leaving 13 bases between the germline ends. CDR3 DNA: TGTGCCAGTAGTATGAACGCGTGGTGGGAGCAGTACTTC. It is translated as CASSMNAWWEQYF.

The J gene is TRBJ2-1, the V gene TRBV4-2, with 9 bases matching TRBD2. Germline CDR1 LGHNA, CDR2 YNFKEQ. Trimming at V came to 4 bases and at J to 4 bases, leaving 14 bases not matched to a gene. The CDR3 runs to 18 residues. The DNA of the CDR3 is TGTGCCAGCAGCCCTGACCGCGGGGCGGGGGGGACTTACAATGAGCAGTTCTTC. The encoded protein is CASSPDRGAGGTYNEQFF.

The chain has TRBV6-5 and TRBJ1-6; TRBD1 agrees at 8 bases. Germline V gives CDR1 MNHEY, CDR2 SVGAGI. This CDR3 region has 15 residues. The ends lost 2 bases at V and 7 bases at J; junction bases unmatched: 4. CDR3 DNA: TGTGCCAGCAGTTACGGGGACAGGACCAATTCACCCCTCCACTTT. It translates to CASSYGDRTNSPLHF.

The chain has TRBV5-1 and TRBJ2-1, with 11 bases lining up with TRBD2. The CDR3 covers 15 residues. Germline loops: CDR1 SGHRS, CDR2 YFSETQ. V lost 4 bases, J lost 4 bases, and 4 bases stayed unmatched. CDR3: CASSPGLADYNEQFF. CDR3 nucleotide sequence: TGCGCCAGCAGCCCGGGACTAGCGGATTACAATGAGCAGTTCTTC. Supplemented by reference TRBV5-1 and TRBJ2-1, the full variable domain reads KAGVTQTPRYLIKTRGQQVTLSCSPISGHRSVSWYQQTPGQGLQFLFEYFSETQRNKGNFPGRFSGRQFSNSRSEMNVSTLELGDSALYLCASSPGLADYNEQFFGPGTRLTVL.

The chain combines TRBV5-6 with TRBJ2-5; TRBD1 agrees at 8 bases. The length of the CDR3 is 15 residues. The germline CDR1 and CDR2 sequences are SGHDT and YYEEEE. The junction had 5 bases not matched to a gene; V was cut back by 3 bases and J by 1 base. The chain's CDR3 is CASSSGQGLQETQYF. DNA of the CDR3: TGTGCCAGCAGCTCCGGACAGGGTCTCCAAGAGACCCAGTACTTC.

The V call is TRBV4-2, the J call TRBJ2-3; 12 bases map to TRBD2. There are 19 residues in the CDR3. Germline V gene data show CDR1 as LGHNA and CDR2 as YNFKEQ. The trim removed 0 bases at V and 4 bases at J, leaving 11 bases unmatched. As DNA, the CDR3 is TGTGCCAGCAGCCAAGATAACCTAGCGGGAGGGCCGGGCGCAGATACGCAGTATTTT. Its protein is CASSQDNLAGGPGADTQYF.

The genes are TRBV10-1 and TRBJ2-7; D possibly corresponds to TRBD1 (5 bases). This CDR3 has 14 residues. V was pared by 3 bases and J by 3 bases, with 12 bases between. The germline V gene has CDR1 WNHNN and CDR2 SYGVQD (reference sequence). DNA for the CDR3: TGCGCCAGCAGTGAAGGTGGACAATACTACGAGCAGTACTTC. This translates into CASSEGGQYYEQYF.

This clone came up a few times. The chain links TRBV18 to TRBJ1-1, with 7 bases fitting TRBD1. CDR1 and CDR2 (germline): KGHSH, LQKENI. This CDR3 is 13 amino acids long. V was pared by 5 bases and J by 5 bases, with 5 bases of the junction left unmatched. The CDR3 bases are TGTGCCAGCTCAACAGGGGTTAGGACTGAAGCTTTCTTT. This encodes CASSTGVRTEAFF.

The gene calls are TRBV14 and TRBJ1-1, with D perhaps matching TRBD1 (5 bases). The V gene's germline CDR1 is SGHDN and CDR2 FVKESK. This CDR3 region has 14 residues. V lost 1 base and J 4 bases, leaving 10 bases between the germline ends. CDR3 protein: CASSQVYGGTEAFF. Written as DNA, the CDR3 is TGTGCCAGCAGCCAAGTCTACGGGGGCACTGAAGCTTTCTTT.

The chain is built from TRBV9 and TRBJ2-2; D possibly corresponds to TRBD2 (6 bases). Looked up from germline, CDR1 is SGDLS and CDR2 is YYNGEE. The V end lost 3 bases, the J end lost 11 bases, and 20 bases lay between the germline ends. CDR3 length equals 15 residues. The CDR3 loop reads CASSASGTDSRELFF. The CDR3, as DNA: TGTGCCAGCAGCGCGTCCGGGACTGACTCTCGAGAGCTGTTTTTT.